This T cell receptor (beta chain) was obtained from a study of OX40 agonist ivuxolimab in advanced cancers. Study background: Ivuxolimab was administered intravenously to patients at 0.01 to 10 mg/kg every 2 weeks. Past anti-PD-1, anti-PD-L1 or anti-CTLA-4 therapy was accepted, and 40% had received some. Study results and caveats: Some of the nonresponding patients also showed low levels of normalized T-cell clonal expansion.

Prior autoimmune disease or systemic immunosuppression barred patients. The count of this clone is one. Its antigen is not identified. Data came from immunoSEQ multiplex PCR; TCRdb stores just in-frame clones and leaves some out. The table lists 60,000 to 65,000 clones, 65% to 90% of them singletons, with approximately 0.64% in the top ten. There are 16 residues in the CDR3. Germline V gene data show CDR1 as WSHSY and CDR2 as SAAADI. With 5 bases clipped from V and 1 base from J, the junction kept 11 bases outside the gene matches. The sequencing used CD4+ or CD8+ T cells sorted from blood, collected in a trial of the OX40 agonist ivuxolimab. The receptor comes from an adult with an advanced solid tumor such as melanoma, head and neck, liver or kidney cancer. The rearrangement links TRBV10-2 to TRBJ2-7; 7 bases align to TRBD2. CDR3 sequence (DNA): TGCGCCAGCAGTTCACGCGGACTAGATAAGTCCTACGAGCAGTACTTC. Translated: CASSSRGLDKSYEQYF.